The clone carrying this T cell receptor (beta chain) is a singleton in its sample. As yet, its antigen is unknown. This entry is derived from a study of response to subunit inactivated influenza vaccine. The CDR3 contains 15 residues. The germline gives CDR1 LGHNA, CDR2 YSLEER. The germline V and J ends were trimmed by 0 bases and 7 bases, with 15 bases remaining between them. Study-wide results and limits: After each seasonal influenza vaccination, few new T cells are recruited, the authors suggested.

One entry per CDR3 protein, called by TCRdb with MiXCR from the RT-PCR reads. Of hundreds of thousands of distinct CDR3 sequences in the sample, less than 20% were seen once. The material was PBMCs from blood, obtained 5 days after vaccination. The receptor was derived from a man aged 50 to 59 who received an inactivated influenza vaccine. V is TRBV4-3 and J is TRBJ2-5; D not certain. CDR3 coding DNA: TGCGCCAGCAGCCAAGAGGCGAATAAATGGGGGACCCAGTACTTC. Translating gives CASSQEANKWGTQYF.